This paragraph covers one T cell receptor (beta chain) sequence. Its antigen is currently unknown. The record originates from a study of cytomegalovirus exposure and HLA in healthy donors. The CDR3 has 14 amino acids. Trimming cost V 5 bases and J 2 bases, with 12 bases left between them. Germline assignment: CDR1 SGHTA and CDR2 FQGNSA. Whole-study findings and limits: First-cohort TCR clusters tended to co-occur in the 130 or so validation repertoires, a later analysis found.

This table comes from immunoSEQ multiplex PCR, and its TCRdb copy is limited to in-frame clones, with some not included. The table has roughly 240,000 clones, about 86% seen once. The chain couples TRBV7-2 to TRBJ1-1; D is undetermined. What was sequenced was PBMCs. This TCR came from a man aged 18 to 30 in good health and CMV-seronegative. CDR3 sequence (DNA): TGTGCCAGCAGCCCTCGGGCGGGAAACACTGAAGCTTTCTTT. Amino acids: CASSPRAGNTEAFF.